The 6 T cell receptor beta chains in this list originate from one sample, sequenced in a study of vaccination effects on CD4 cells after COVID-19. For these TCRs, the target antigens are not known. Peptide-pool stimulation followed by sequencing identified expanded antigen-specific CD4+ clonotypes in the ViraFEST assay. Scientists isolated CD4+ T cells after an approximately 10-day culture period ended. Sometime from March through December 2020, the person acquired a SARS-CoV-2 infection that PCR confirmed. Only in-frame clones appear in the TCRdb table, and some are missing; sequencing was by immunoSEQ multiplex PCR. The repertoire holds around 47,000 clones, roughly 80% seen once, with 29% in the top ten. The source material was CD4+ T cells from PBMCs cultured with a peptide pool, sampled before COVID-19 vaccination. The receptors come from a human donor who had a prior SARS-CoV-2 infection.

The CDR3 DNA reads as TGTGCCAGCAGCTCCGGGACAGTGAATGAAAAACTGTTTTTT. It encodes CASSSGTVNEKLFF. The chain links TRBV5-4 to TRBJ1-4, with 7 bases aligning to TRBD1. Germline CDR1 and CDR2: SGHNT and YYREEE (reference sequence). The CDR3 is 14 amino acids. The V segment lost 3 bases and the J segment 5 bases; nucleotides outside the gene matches: 4.

This clone was observed a few times. The CDR3 DNA reads TGTGCCAGCTCTACAGAGTATAATTCACCCCTCCACTTT. This encodes CASSTEYNSPLHF. This chain connects TRBV18 to TRBJ1-6; no clear D. The CDR3 is made up of 13 amino acids. Germline V gives CDR1 KGHSH, CDR2 LQKENI. V was clipped by 6 bases and J by 4 bases, with 7 bases between them. The full variable domain, with the rest looked up from reference TRBV18 and TRBJ1-6, is NAGVMQNPRHLVRRRGQEARLRCSPMKGHSHVYWYRQLPEEGLKFMVYLQKENIIDESGMPKERFSAEFPKEGPSILRIQQVVRGDSAAYFCASSTEYNSPLHFGNGTRLTVT.

The chain links TRBV5-6 to TRBJ2-5; 12 bases agree with TRBD2. This CDR3 spans 16 amino acids. CDR1 is SGHDT, CDR2 YYEEEE, per germline. The V segment lost 4 bases and the J segment 5 bases; nucleotides outside the gene matches: 9. CDR3 loop: CASSQPLAGGMETQYF. Here the CDR3 DNA reads TGTGCCAGCAGCCAACCACTAGCGGGAGGTATGGAGACCCAGTACTTC.

This clone was picked up one time. The chain carries TRBV7-9 and TRBJ2-5; maybe TRBD2 (6 bases). CDR3 size: 15 residues. The germline V gene has CDR1 SEHNR and CDR2 FQNEAQ (reference sequence). Trimming removed 4 bases at V and 5 bases at J, with 17 bases between. DNA of the CDR3: TGTGCCAGCAGCTCCCTACTCGGCGGGACGGAGACCCAGTACTTC. Translated: CASSSLLGGTETQYF.

The J gene is TRBJ1-4, the V gene TRBV10-3; D uncertain. Germline CDR1 ENHRY, CDR2 SYGVKD. CDR3 length equals 13 residues. The ends were cut back, 6 bases at V and 8 bases at J, with 13 bases in the middle. The CDR3 here is CAIRRDTHEKLFF. CDR3 DNA sequence: TGTGCCATCAGACGAGACACCCACGAAAAACTGTTTTTT.

The genes are TRBV2 and TRBJ2-3, with TRBD2 identical over 9 bases. Germline V gene lookup returns CDR1 SNHLY and CDR2 FYNNEI. This CDR3 comprises 13 residues. The junction had 8 bases not matched to a gene; V was cut back by 9 bases and J by 7 bases. The CDR3 reads CARNRLAENTQYF. The CDR3 nucleotides are TGTGCCAGAAATCGACTAGCGGAGAATACGCAGTATTTT.